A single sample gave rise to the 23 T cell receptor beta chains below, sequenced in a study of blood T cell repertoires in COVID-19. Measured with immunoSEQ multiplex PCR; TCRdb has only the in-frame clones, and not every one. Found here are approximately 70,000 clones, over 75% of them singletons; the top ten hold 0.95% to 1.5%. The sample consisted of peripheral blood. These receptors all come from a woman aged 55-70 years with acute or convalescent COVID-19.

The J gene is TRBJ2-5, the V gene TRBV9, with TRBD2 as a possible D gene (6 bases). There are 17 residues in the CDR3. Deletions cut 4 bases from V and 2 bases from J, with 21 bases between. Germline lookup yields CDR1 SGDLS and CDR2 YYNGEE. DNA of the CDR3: TGTGCCAGCAGCCTCAGTAGAGGAGGGGTAGGGCAAGAGACCCAGTACTTC. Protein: CASSLSRGGVGQETQYF. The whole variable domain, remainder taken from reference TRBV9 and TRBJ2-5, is DSGVTQTPKHLITATGQRVTLRCSPRSGDLSVYWYQQSLDQGLQFLIQYYNGEERAKGNILERFSAQQFPDLHSELNLSSLELGDSALYFCASSLSRGGVGQETQYFGPGTRLLVL.

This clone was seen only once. The CDR3: CASSHRAANEAFF. CDR3 coding DNA: TGTGCCAGCAGTCACAGGGCAGCGAATGAAGCTTTCTTT. The J gene is TRBJ1-1, the V gene TRBV27, with TRBD1 as a possible D gene (6 bases). Germline-derived CDR1 and CDR2 are MNHEY and SMNVEV (reference sequence). The CDR3 sequence is 13 residues long. Trimming pared 5 bases from V and 7 bases from J, leaving 14 bases between.

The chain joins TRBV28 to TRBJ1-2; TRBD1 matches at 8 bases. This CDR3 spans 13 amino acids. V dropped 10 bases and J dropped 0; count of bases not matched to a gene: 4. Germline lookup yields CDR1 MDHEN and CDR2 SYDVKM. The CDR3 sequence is CAIRQGTNYGYTF. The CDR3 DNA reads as TGTGCCATCAGACAGGGGACTAACTATGGCTACACCTTC.

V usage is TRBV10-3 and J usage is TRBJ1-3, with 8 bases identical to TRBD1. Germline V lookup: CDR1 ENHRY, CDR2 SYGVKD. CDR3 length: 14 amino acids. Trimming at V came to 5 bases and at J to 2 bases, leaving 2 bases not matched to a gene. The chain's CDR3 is CAISRTGTGNTIYF. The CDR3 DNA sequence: TGTGCCATCAGTCGGACAGGGACTGGAAACACCATATATTTT.

The CDR3 region is CASLVLLAGAPGDTQYF. In nucleotides, the CDR3 is TGTGCCAGCCTCGTCCTACTAGCGGGGGCCCCCGGGGATACGCAGTATTTT. The chain recombines TRBV28 with TRBJ2-3, with 11 bases lining up with TRBD2. Germline V gene data show CDR1 as MDHEN and CDR2 as SYDVKM. V gave up 8 bases and J gave up 6 bases; unmatched junction bases: 16. The CDR3 loop spans 17 amino acids. The complete variable domain, with remaining parts taken from reference TRBV28 and TRBJ2-3, reads DVKVTQSSRYLVKRTGEKVFLECVQDMDHENMFWYRQDPGLGLRLIYFSYDVKMKEKGDIPEGYSVSREKKERFSLILESASTNQTSMYLCASLVLLAGAPGDTQYFGPGTRLTVL.

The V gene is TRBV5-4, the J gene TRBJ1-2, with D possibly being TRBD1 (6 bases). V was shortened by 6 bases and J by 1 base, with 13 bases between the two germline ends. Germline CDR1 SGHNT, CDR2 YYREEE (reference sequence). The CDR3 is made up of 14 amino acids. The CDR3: CASTGGLRNYGYTF. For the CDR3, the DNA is TGTGCCAGCACGGGGGGGCTGCGTAACTATGGCTACACCTTC.

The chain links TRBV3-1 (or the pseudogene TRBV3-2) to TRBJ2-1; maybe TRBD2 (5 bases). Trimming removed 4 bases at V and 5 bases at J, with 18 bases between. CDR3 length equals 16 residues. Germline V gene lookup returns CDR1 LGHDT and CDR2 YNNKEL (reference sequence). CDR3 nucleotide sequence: TGTGCCAGCAGCCCGTCCGGGGAGATGGGGAACAATGAGCAGTTCTTC. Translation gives CASSPSGEMGNNEQFF.

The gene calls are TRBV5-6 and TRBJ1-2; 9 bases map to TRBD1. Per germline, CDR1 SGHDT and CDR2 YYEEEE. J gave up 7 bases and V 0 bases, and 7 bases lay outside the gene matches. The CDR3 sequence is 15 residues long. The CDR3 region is CASSLVGQGFVGYTF. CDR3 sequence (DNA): TGTGCCAGCAGCTTGGTGGGACAGGGATTCGTTGGCTACACCTTC.

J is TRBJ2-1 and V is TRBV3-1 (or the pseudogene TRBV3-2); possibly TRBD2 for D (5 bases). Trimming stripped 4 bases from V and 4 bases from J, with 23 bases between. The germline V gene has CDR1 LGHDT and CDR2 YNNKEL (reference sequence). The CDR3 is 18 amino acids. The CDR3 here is CASSPSPGSEDRYNEQFF. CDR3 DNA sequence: TGTGCCAGCAGCCCCTCCCCGGGATCAGAAGATAGGTACAATGAGCAGTTCTTC.

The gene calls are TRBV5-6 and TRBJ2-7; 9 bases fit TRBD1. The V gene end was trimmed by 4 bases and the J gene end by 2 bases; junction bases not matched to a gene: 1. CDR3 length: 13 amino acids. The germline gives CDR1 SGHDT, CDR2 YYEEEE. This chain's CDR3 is CASSRDRAYEQYV. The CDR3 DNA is TGTGCCAGCAGCCGGGACAGGGCCTACGAGCAGTACGTC.

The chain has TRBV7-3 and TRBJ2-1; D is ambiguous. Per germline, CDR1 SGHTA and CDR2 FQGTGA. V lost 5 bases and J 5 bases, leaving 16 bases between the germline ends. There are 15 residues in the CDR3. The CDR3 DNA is TGTGCCAGCAGCCGCAGCTATCGGCAGGACAATGAGCAGTTCTTC. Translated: CASSRSYRQDNEQFF.

CDR3 DNA sequence: TGCGCCAGCTCTACTCCCCAGGCTAGCGGGAGGACGAAGATTTCCTACGAGCAGTACGTC. This gives the protein CASSTPQASGRTKISYEQYV. V and J are TRBV23-1 and TRBJ2-7, with 11 positions matching TRBD2. TRBV23-1 is an open reading frame, and its role is uncertain. The trim removed 8 bases at V and 1 base at J, leaving 22 bases unmatched. CDR3 length equals 20 residues.

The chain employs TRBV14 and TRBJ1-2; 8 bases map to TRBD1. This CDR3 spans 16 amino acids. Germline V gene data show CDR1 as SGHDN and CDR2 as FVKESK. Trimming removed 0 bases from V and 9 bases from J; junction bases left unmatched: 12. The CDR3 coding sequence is TGTGCCAGCAGCCAAGATTCGGACAGGGACTTTATTAGCTACACCTTC. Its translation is CASSQDSDRDFISYTF.

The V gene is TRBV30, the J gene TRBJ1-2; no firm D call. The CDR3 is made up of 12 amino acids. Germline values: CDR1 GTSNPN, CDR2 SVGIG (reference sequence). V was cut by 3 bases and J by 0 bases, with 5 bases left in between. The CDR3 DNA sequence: TGTGCCTGGAGCGGAGCTAACTATGGCTACACCTTC. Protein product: CAWSGANYGYTF.

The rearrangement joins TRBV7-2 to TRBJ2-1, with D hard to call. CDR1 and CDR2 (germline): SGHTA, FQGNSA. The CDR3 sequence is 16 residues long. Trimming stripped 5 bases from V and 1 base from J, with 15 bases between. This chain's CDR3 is CASSRLQPPSYNEQFF. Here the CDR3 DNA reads TGTGCCAGCAGCCGTTTACAACCGCCTTCCTACAATGAGCAGTTCTTC.

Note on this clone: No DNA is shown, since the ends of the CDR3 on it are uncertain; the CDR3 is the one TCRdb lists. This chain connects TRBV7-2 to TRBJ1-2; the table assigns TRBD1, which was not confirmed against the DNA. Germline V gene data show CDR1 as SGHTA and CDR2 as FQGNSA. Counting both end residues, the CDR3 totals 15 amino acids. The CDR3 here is CASSRNSGVPGGYTF.

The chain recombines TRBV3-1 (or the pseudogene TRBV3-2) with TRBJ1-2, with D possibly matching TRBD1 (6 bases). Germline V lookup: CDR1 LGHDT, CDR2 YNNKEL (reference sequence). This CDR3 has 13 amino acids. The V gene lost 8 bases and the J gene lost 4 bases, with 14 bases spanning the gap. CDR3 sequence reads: CASSPTGRYGYTF. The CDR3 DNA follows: TGTGCCAGCTCTCCTACAGGGCGCTATGGCTACACCTTC.

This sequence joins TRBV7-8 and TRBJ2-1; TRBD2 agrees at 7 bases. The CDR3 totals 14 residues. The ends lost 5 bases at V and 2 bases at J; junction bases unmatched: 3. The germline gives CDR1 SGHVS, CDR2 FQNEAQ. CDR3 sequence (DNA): TGTGCCAGCAGCCCAGGACTAGCCTACAATGAGCAGTTCTTC. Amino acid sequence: CASSPGLAYNEQFF.

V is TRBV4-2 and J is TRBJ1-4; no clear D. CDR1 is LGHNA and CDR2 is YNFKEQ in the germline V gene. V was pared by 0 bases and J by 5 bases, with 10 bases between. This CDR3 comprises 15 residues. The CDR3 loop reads CASSQDRLTNEKLFF. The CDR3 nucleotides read TGTGCCAGCAGCCAAGACAGACTAACCAATGAAAAACTGTTTTTT.

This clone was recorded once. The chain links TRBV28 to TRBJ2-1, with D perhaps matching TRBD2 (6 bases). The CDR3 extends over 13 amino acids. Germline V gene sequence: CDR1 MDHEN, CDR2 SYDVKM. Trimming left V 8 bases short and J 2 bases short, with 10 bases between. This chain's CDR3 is CASLRETYNEQFF. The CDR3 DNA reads TGTGCCAGCCTTCGGGAGACCTACAATGAGCAGTTCTTC. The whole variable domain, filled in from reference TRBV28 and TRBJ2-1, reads DVKVTQSSRYLVKRTGEKVFLECVQDMDHENMFWYRQDPGLGLRLIYFSYDVKMKEKGDIPEGYSVSREKKERFSLILESASTNQTSMYLCASLRETYNEQFFGPGTRLTVL.

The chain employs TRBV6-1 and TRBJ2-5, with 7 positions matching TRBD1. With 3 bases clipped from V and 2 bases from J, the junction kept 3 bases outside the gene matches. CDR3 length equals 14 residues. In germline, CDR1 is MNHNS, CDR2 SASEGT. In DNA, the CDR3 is TGTGCCAGCAGTGAGACAGGGACACAAGAGACCCAGTACTTC. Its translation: CASSETGTQETQYF.

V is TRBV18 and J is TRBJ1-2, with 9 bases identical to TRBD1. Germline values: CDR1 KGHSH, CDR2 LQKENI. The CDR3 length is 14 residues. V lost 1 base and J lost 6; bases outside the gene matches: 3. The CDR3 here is CASSPLGQGHGYTF. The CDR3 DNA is TGTGCCAGCTCACCACTAGGACAGGGGCATGGCTACACCTTC.

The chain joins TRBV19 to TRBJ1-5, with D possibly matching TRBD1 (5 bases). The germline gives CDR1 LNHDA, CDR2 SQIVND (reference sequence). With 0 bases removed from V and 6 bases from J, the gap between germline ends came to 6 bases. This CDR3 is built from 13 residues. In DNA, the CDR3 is TGTGCCAGTAGTATAGATAGGGGTCAGCCCCAGCATTTT. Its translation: CASSIDRGQPQHF.